The 25 T cell receptor beta chains reported below all come from one sample, sequenced in a study of blood T cell repertoires in COVID-19. Libraries were prepared by immunoSEQ multiplex PCR; TCRdb keeps only in-frame clonotypes and omits some of them. The data hold around 400,000 clones, with approximately 90% observed a single time. The sequenced sample was PBMCs or T cells enriched from blood (not recorded which). The receptor set was obtained from a woman in her 40s who had been exposed to COVID-19.

A few counts support this clone. The gene calls are TRBV12-5 and TRBJ2-7, with D hard to call. Germline CDR1 reads LGHNT; CDR2 reads FRNRAP. CDR3 length: 11 residues. The V gene lost 0 bases and the J gene lost 6 bases, with 3 bases spanning the gap. CDR3 nucleotides: TGTGCTAGTGGTTTGGTAGCCGAGCAGTACTTC. Translating gives CASGLVAEQYF.

The rearrangement joins TRBV10-3 to TRBJ1-2; 7 bases are a match to TRBD1. Germline lookup yields CDR1 ENHRY and CDR2 SYGVKD. After removal of 2 bases from V and 4 bases from J, the junction contained 7 bases not matched to a gene. This CDR3 region has 15 residues. The CDR3 loop reads CAISERGTVLYGYTF. CDR3 DNA sequence: TGTGCCATCAGTGAGCGCGGGACAGTTCTCTATGGCTACACCTTC.

J is TRBJ2-1 and V is TRBV10-1; 12 nucleotides agree with TRBD1. Germline V gene data show CDR1 as WNHNN and CDR2 as SYGVQD (reference sequence). The J segment lost 2 bases and the V segment lost 3 bases, leaving 5 bases of the junction unmatched. The CDR3 is made up of 17 amino acids. The CDR3 nucleotides are TGCGCCAGCAGTGATTCAGGGACAGGGGGCGCCTACAATGAGCAGTTCTTC. This translates into CASSDSGTGGAYNEQFF.

This chain links TRBV19 with TRBJ2-3; 12 bases line up with TRBD2. The germline V gene has CDR1 LNHDA and CDR2 SQIVND (reference sequence). The CDR3 is 14 amino acids. After removal of 8 bases from V and 3 bases from J, the junction contained 3 bases not matched to a gene. The CDR3 sequence is CASASGGVTDTQYF. CDR3 bases: TGTGCCAGTGCTAGCGGGGGGGTAACAGATACGCAGTATTTT.

This sequence joins TRBV19 and TRBJ1-2, with TRBD1 matching over 10 bases. This CDR3 has 15 residues. The germline V gene encodes CDR1 LNHDA and CDR2 SQIVND (reference sequence). J was trimmed by 5 bases and V by 5 bases; bases with no gene match: 8. The CDR3 coding sequence is TGTGCCAGTAGTCCTTTTCGGGACAGGGGATATGGCTACACCTTC. It codes for CASSPFRDRGYGYTF.

The CDR3, as DNA: TGTGCCAGCAGCACTCGGGATAGTGAAGCTTTCTTT. Its translation is CASSTRDSEAFF. This chain connects TRBV7-9 to TRBJ1-1; D is uncertain. Germline V gene sequence: CDR1 SEHNR, CDR2 FQNEAQ (reference sequence). V gave up 5 bases and J gave up 7 bases, with 11 bases separating them. The CDR3 consists of 12 residues.

In the case of this clone: The same CDR3 is also encoded by other DNA sequences in this sample. The chain links TRBV11-3 to TRBJ2-7, with D maybe TRBD1 (6 bases). Per the germline V gene, CDR1 is SGHNT and CDR2 is YENEEA. The CDR3 contains 12 residues. Trimming took off 2 bases at V and 6 bases at J, with 8 bases between the two ends. This CDR3 is CASSLRGGEQYF. As DNA, the CDR3 is TGTGCCAGCAGCTTACGAGGGGGCGAGCAGTACTTC.

The chain joins TRBV19 to TRBJ2-7, with D tentatively TRBD1 (6 bases). Germline V CDR1 and CDR2: LNHDA, SQIVND (reference sequence). The length of the CDR3 is 13 residues. Trimming removed 5 bases at V and 0 bases at J, with 8 bases between. The CDR3: CASSLDSSYEQYF. CDR3 DNA sequence: TGTGCCAGTAGTCTGGACAGCTCCTACGAGCAGTACTTC.

J is TRBJ1-2 and V is TRBV3-1 (or the pseudogene TRBV3-2); D is perhaps TRBD1 (6 bases). V was cut by 4 bases and J by 6 bases, with 15 bases left in between. The germline V gene encodes CDR1 LGHDT and CDR2 YNNKEL (reference sequence). This CDR3 region has 14 residues. This chain's CDR3 is CASSLRQGGDGYTF. The CDR3 DNA follows: TGTGCCAGCAGCCTTCGACAAGGGGGGGATGGCTACACCTTC.

This chain links TRBV30 with TRBJ2-2; no clear D. Trimming took off 0 bases at V and 7 bases at J, with 9 bases between the two ends. The CDR3 spans 13 residues. CDR1 and CDR2 from the germline V gene are GTSNPN and SVGIG (reference sequence). The CDR3 sequence is CAWSVRPGGELFF. The CDR3 DNA sequence: TGTGCCTGGAGTGTACGCCCCGGCGGGGAGCTGTTTTTT.

CDR3 loop: CASSLDRPNYGYTF. Written as DNA, the CDR3 is TGCGCCAGCAGCTTGGACAGGCCCAACTATGGCTACACCTTC. J is TRBJ1-2 and V is TRBV5-1; TRBD1 is a possible D gene (5 bases). The CDR3 contains 14 residues. V lost 0 bases and J lost 2, with 8 bases in between. Germline V gives CDR1 SGHRS, CDR2 YFSETQ.

The V and J genes are TRBV7-9 and TRBJ2-7; TRBD2 matches 11 bases. Germline V gene lookup returns CDR1 SEHNR and CDR2 FQNEAQ (reference sequence). The CDR3 is 15 amino acids. After removal of 5 bases from V and 5 bases from J, the junction contained 8 bases not matched to a gene. The CDR3 region is CASSRRTSGYDEQYF. As DNA, the CDR3 is TGTGCCAGCAGCCGACGGACTAGCGGGTACGACGAGCAGTACTTC.

Here the CDR3 DNA reads TGCGCCAGCAGCCAAGCCTTCGGGGCTAGCGGGAGGAAAGAGACCCAGTACTTC. Protein: CASSQAFGASGRKETQYF. The chain employs TRBV4-1 and TRBJ2-5; 11 nucleotides align to TRBD2. CDR1 and CDR2 from the germline V gene are MGHRA and YSYEKL. CDR3 length equals 18 residues. V lost 1 base to trimming and J lost 3 bases; unmatched junction nucleotides: 10.

In its sample, this clone was seen a few times. The CDR3 loop is CASSLAGGRDTQYF. CDR3 coding DNA: TGTGCCAGCAGCTTAGCGGGAGGGCGTGATACGCAGTATTTT. The chain is built from TRBV7-2 and TRBJ2-3; TRBD2 agrees at 7 bases. CDR3 length equals 14 residues. The germline gives CDR1 SGHTA, CDR2 FQGNSA. The V and J ends lost 0 bases and 6 bases, in that order; junction bases with no gene match: 3.

The chain combines TRBV30 with TRBJ1-2, with TRBD1 as a possible D gene (5 bases). The germline V and J ends were trimmed by 2 bases and 2 bases, with 12 bases remaining between them. This CDR3 spans 14 amino acids. Germline loops: CDR1 GTSNPN, CDR2 SVGIG (reference sequence). The CDR3 DNA is TGTGCCTGGAGTACAGGACAAGGAAACTATGGCTACACCTTC. This codes for CAWSTGQGNYGYTF.

The chain joins TRBV20-1 to TRBJ2-7; the D is unclear. This CDR3 comprises 14 residues. The V gene's germline CDR1 is DFQATT and CDR2 SNEGSKA (reference sequence). Trimming pared 3 bases from V and 3 bases from J, leaving 15 bases between. Here the CDR3 reads CSASSLLSRYEQYF. CDR3 DNA: TGCAGTGCTAGTTCCCTCTTATCCCGCTACGAGCAGTACTTC.

The chain joins TRBV5-8 to TRBJ1-2; D is unclear. Deletions cut 5 bases from V and 2 bases from J, with 16 bases between. The germline V gene has CDR1 SGHTS and CDR2 YDEGEE. This CDR3 is 15 amino acids long. CDR3 bases: TGTGCCAGCAGAAGTCGGCTGGGGAGGAACTATGGCTACACCTTC. This codes for CASRSRLGRNYGYTF.

The V gene is TRBV13, the J gene TRBJ2-7, with 15 nucleotides matching TRBD2. J gave up 3 bases and V 2 bases, and 5 bases lay outside the gene matches. The length of the CDR3 is 17 residues. Germline V CDR1 and CDR2: PRHDT, FYEKMQ (reference sequence). CDR3 residues: CASSLSGLAGGGYEQYF. The CDR3 region has the DNA TGTGCCAGCAGCTTATCGGGACTAGCGGGAGGTGGCTACGAGCAGTACTTC. The full variable domain, in which reference TRBV13 and TRBJ2-7 provide the parts outside the CDR3, is AAGVIQSPRHLIKEKRETATLKCYPIPRHDTVYWYQQGPGQDPQFLISFYEKMQSDKGSIPDRFSAQQFSDYHSELNMSSLELGDSALYFCASSLSGLAGGGYEQYFGPGTRLTVT.

This chain uses TRBV5-5 with TRBJ1-2; possibly TRBD1 for D (5 bases). Between the trimmed V and J ends, which lost 1 base and 8 bases, there was a span of 15 bases. CDR3 length: 14 amino acids. Looked up from germline, CDR1 is SGHKS and CDR2 is YYEKEE (reference sequence). CDR3: CASSLKEGMGGYTF. CDR3 bases: TGTGCCAGCAGCTTGAAGGAGGGGATGGGCGGCTACACCTTC.

The rearrangement uses TRBV7-9 and TRBJ1-1; perhaps TRBD1 as D (6 bases). This CDR3 spans 15 amino acids. Trimming stripped 6 bases from V and 1 base from J, with 15 bases between. Germline CDR1 reads SEHNR; CDR2 reads FQNEAQ (reference sequence). CDR3 coding DNA: TGTGCCAGCAGTCTAGTAGGGGGGGAGAACACTGAAGCTTTCTTT. Protein product: CASSLVGGENTEAFF. Based on the CDR3 plus reference TRBV7-9 and TRBJ1-1, the full variable domain is DTGVSQNPRHKITKRGQNVTFRCDPISEHNRLYWYRQTLGQGPEFLTYFQNEAQLEKSRLLSDRFSAERPKGSFSTLEIQRTEQGDSAMYLCASSLVGGENTEAFFGQGTRLTVV.

This clone was recorded only once. The chain employs TRBV5-1 and TRBJ1-1, with D perhaps matching TRBD1 (6 bases). Germline V gene data show CDR1 as SGHRS and CDR2 as YFSETQ. V was trimmed by 3 bases and J by 0 bases, leaving 18 bases between them. This CDR3 region has 17 residues. CDR3 nucleotides: TGCGCCAGCAGCTCCTCCGGGACACGATCTATGAACACTGAAGCTTTCTTT. It specifies CASSSSGTRSMNTEAFF.

The chain links TRBV19 to TRBJ1-6; 10 bases fit TRBD1. This CDR3 has 15 amino acids. V lost 3 bases and J lost 10; bases outside the gene matches: 6. Germline CDR1 and CDR2: LNHDA and SQIVND (reference sequence). DNA for the CDR3: TGTGCCAGTAGTATCCTGACAGGGGGCGGGTCACCCCTCCACTTT. Residues: CASSILTGGGSPLHF.

The rearrangement links TRBV27 to TRBJ2-1; 9 nucleotides match TRBD1. Trimming removed 3 bases from V and 6 bases from J; junction bases left unmatched: 6. The germline V gene has CDR1 MNHEY and CDR2 SMNVEV (reference sequence). This CDR3 is 15 amino acids long. CDR3 in amino acids: CASSFGGQGINEQFF. The CDR3 bases are TGTGCCAGCAGTTTTGGGGGACAGGGAATCAATGAGCAGTTCTTC.

This clone was recorded a few times. The chain carries TRBV3-1 (or the pseudogene TRBV3-2) and TRBJ2-5, with D hard to call. Trimming left V 1 base short and J 5 bases short, with 5 bases between. CDR1 is LGHDT, CDR2 YNNKEL, per germline (reference sequence). The CDR3 extends over 12 amino acids. CDR3 bases: TGTGCCAGCAGCCAAGCCGTTGAGACCCAGTACTTC. Its translation: CASSQAVETQYF.

The CDR3 protein is CASSLEAGGRGNEQFF. CDR3 nucleotide sequence: TGTGCCAGCAGCTTGGAGGCAGGGGGAAGAGGAAATGAGCAGTTCTTC. The J gene is TRBJ2-1, the V gene TRBV5-5; 7 bases fit TRBD1. The germline V gene has CDR1 SGHKS and CDR2 YYEKEE (reference sequence). V lost 0 bases and J lost 7; bases outside the gene matches: 10. This CDR3 contains 16 residues.